A single sample gave rise to the 18 T cell receptor beta chains below, sequenced in a study of PD-1 blockade in mismatch repair-deficient tumors (dated by TCRdb to 2015 to 2018). Library preparation employed the immunoSEQ multiplex PCR assay. TCRdb limited this immuneACCESS table to in-frame rearrangements with V and J called. A share of clones is missing; checked studies link under half to unresolved V genes, and the rest is unexplained. This sample is represented by roughly 16,000 clones; about 80% of them were singletons. 3.4% of the sample is in the top ten clones. Here the sequenced sample was PBMCs, taken 4 weeks after starting pembrolizumab. These receptors were obtained from an adult with mismatch repair-deficient cancer.

This rearrangement joins TRBV6-5 to TRBJ2-1, with 8 bases matching TRBD2. CDR1 MNHEY and CDR2 SVGAGI come from the germline V gene. V lost 5 bases and J lost 0; bases outside the gene matches: 0. The CDR3 loop spans 14 amino acids. CDR3: CASSSGSSYNEQFF. For the CDR3, the DNA is TGTGCCAGCAGTAGCGGGAGCTCCTACAATGAGCAGTTCTTC.

Worth noting for this clone: A junction boundary mismatches the germline segment, possibly from a read error. The CDR3 DNA is TGTGCCAGCAGAAACAGGGGCCGCCAAGCCAATCAACCCCAGCATTTT. Encoded protein: CASRNRGRQANQPQHF. This rearrangement joins TRBV2 to TRBJ1-5, with 7 bases matching TRBD1. The CDR3 has 16 residues. Germline V lookup: CDR1 SNHLY, CDR2 FYNNEI.

The J gene is TRBJ2-7, the V gene TRBV19, with 7 bases matching TRBD1. This CDR3 is built from 14 residues. From germline, CDR1 is LNHDA and CDR2 SQIVND (reference sequence). Trimming cost V 5 bases and J 2 bases; bases outside gene matches: 6. Written as DNA, the CDR3 is TGTGCCAGTAGTCCCCGACAGGGACCCTACGAGCAGTACTTC. Translation gives CASSPRQGPYEQYF.

This CDR3 reads CASSNLRTAQETQYF. CDR3 sequence (DNA): TGTGCCAGCAGCAACCTAAGGACAGCCCAAGAGACCCAGTACTTC. The genes are TRBV11-2 and TRBJ2-5; tentatively, D is TRBD1 (6 bases). The CDR3 totals 15 residues. Trimming removed 5 bases at V and 1 base at J, with 14 bases between. Germline CDR1 reads SGHAT; CDR2 reads FQNNGV.

The gene calls are TRBV6-6 and TRBJ1-4; unclear D gene. Germline V CDR1 and CDR2: MNHNY, SVGAGI (reference sequence). Deletions cut 2 bases from V and 4 bases from J, with 8 bases between. This CDR3 region has 14 residues. Written as DNA, the CDR3 is TGTGCCAGCAGTTACCCCGGGAATAATGAAAAACTGTTTTTT. Translation: CASSYPGNNEKLFF.

V gene TRBV7-2 combines with J gene TRBJ2-5; a possible D gene is TRBD2 (6 bases). V dropped 1 base and J dropped 1 base, with 13 bases sitting between them. Germline CDR1 SGHTA, CDR2 FQGNSA. This CDR3 comprises 16 residues. The CDR3 DNA reads TGTGCCAGCAGCTTAGTCGGAGGGAGCATCCAAGAGACCCAGTACTTC. Its translation is CASSLVGGSIQETQYF.

The rearrangement links TRBV7-9 to TRBJ1-2; D remains ambiguous. The CDR3 totals 14 residues. From germline, CDR1 is SEHNR and CDR2 FQNEAQ (reference sequence). Between the trimmed V and J ends, which lost 6 bases and 6 bases, there was a span of 17 bases. Here the CDR3 reads CASSPYTAAHGYTF. CDR3 sequence (DNA): TGTGCCAGCAGTCCCTACACGGCGGCTCATGGCTACACCTTC.

This sequence joins TRBV15 and TRBJ2-7; 8 nucleotides agree with TRBD2. Germline assignment: CDR1 LNHNV and CDR2 YYDKDF (reference sequence). This CDR3 has 15 residues. J gave up 6 bases and V 1 base, and 8 bases lay outside the gene matches. CDR3 coding DNA: TGTGCCACCAGCAGAGCTCGAACGGGAGGGCGCGAGCAGTACTTC. Protein product: CATSRARTGGREQYF.

Here the CDR3 DNA reads TGCGCCAGCAGCTTGGTTAGCGGGAGCTACGAGCAGTACTTC. Amino acids: CASSLVSGSYEQYF. J is TRBJ2-7 and V is TRBV5-1; 9 nucleotides agree with TRBD2. This CDR3 has 14 amino acids. V was clipped by 0 bases and J by 3 bases; unmatched bases: 1. Germline values: CDR1 SGHRS, CDR2 YFSETQ.

The V and J genes are TRBV7-9 and TRBJ2-2, with 8 nucleotides matching TRBD1. This CDR3 comprises 15 residues. The V gene end was trimmed by 2 bases and the J gene end by 7 bases; junction bases not matched to a gene: 6. Germline values: CDR1 SEHNR, CDR2 FQNEAQ (reference sequence). The CDR3 region has the DNA TGTGCCAGCAGCTTACCGGACAGGGACAACGGGGAGCTGTTTTTT. It is translated as CASSLPDRDNGELFF.

The rearrangement joins TRBV19 to TRBJ2-3, with D tentatively TRBD2 (5 bases). Germline V gene lookup returns CDR1 LNHDA and CDR2 SQIVND (reference sequence). With 7 bases removed from V and 0 bases from J, the gap between germline ends came to 8 bases. The CDR3 is 13 amino acids. This chain's CDR3 is CASTEVSTDTQYF. CDR3 bases: TGTGCCAGTACGGAGGTTAGCACAGATACGCAGTATTTT.

This chain uses TRBV2 with TRBJ2-4; 8 bases line up with TRBD1. Per the germline V gene, CDR1 is SNHLY and CDR2 is FYNNEI. V dropped 8 bases and J dropped 8; count of bases not matched to a gene: 5. The CDR3 spans 12 residues. CDR3 sequence: CASRDRSDIQYF. CDR3 coding DNA: TGTGCCAGCCGGGACAGGTCGGACATTCAGTACTTC.

The chain employs TRBV11-2 and TRBJ2-5; 8 bases are shared with TRBD1. The CDR3 consists of 14 residues. V lost 6 bases and J lost 3; bases outside the gene matches: 6. The germline V gene encodes CDR1 SGHAT and CDR2 FQNNGV. This CDR3 is CASSFRGPKETQYF. CDR3 nucleotides: TGTGCCAGCAGTTTCAGGGGGCCGAAAGAGACCCAGTACTTC.

The rearrangement joins TRBV28 to TRBJ1-4, with D maybe TRBD1 (6 bases). The CDR3 length is 13 residues. CDR1 is MDHEN and CDR2 is SYDVKM in the germline V gene. Trimming took 8 bases from V and 5 from J, leaving 12 bases between them. The CDR3 reads CASRDRPNEKLFF. CDR3 coding DNA: TGTGCCAGCCGAGACAGGCCGAATGAAAAACTGTTTTTT.

The chain couples TRBV2 to TRBJ2-4; D not certain. From germline, CDR1 is SNHLY and CDR2 FYNNEI. The V end was cut by 4 bases, the J end by 0 bases, with 7 bases between. The CDR3 runs to 14 residues. The CDR3 DNA reads as TGTGCCAGCAGTGCGTCGGTAGCCAAAAACATTCAGTACTTC. The encoded protein is CASSASVAKNIQYF.

The chain has TRBV9 and TRBJ2-1; TRBD2 matches 9 bases. Germline values: CDR1 SGDLS, CDR2 YYNGEE. The CDR3 loop spans 15 amino acids. V lost 2 bases, J lost 3 bases, and 3 bases stayed unmatched. The CDR3 DNA reads as TGTGCCAGCAGCGTCGAAGCGGGAGGCTACAATGAGCAGTTCTTC. This encodes CASSVEAGGYNEQFF.

This rearrangement joins TRBV9 to TRBJ2-7; possibly TRBD1 for D (5 bases). CDR3 length: 13 amino acids. CDR1 is SGDLS and CDR2 is YYNGEE in the germline V gene. V was trimmed by 1 base and J by 0 bases, leaving 5 bases between them. CDR3 in amino acids: CASSVTGSYEQYF. For the CDR3, the DNA is TGTGCCAGCAGCGTAACAGGCTCCTACGAGCAGTACTTC.

This chain joins TRBV5-5 and TRBJ1-6, with D uncertain. Trimming removed 0 bases from V and 9 bases from J, with 13 bases in between. CDR1 SGHKS and CDR2 YYEKEE come from the germline V gene (reference sequence). This CDR3 contains 15 residues. The DNA for the CDR3 is TGTGCCAGCAGCTTGGTTTCTACCCGGGGTTCACCCCTCCACTTT. Translating it yields CASSLVSTRGSPLHF.